These 11 T cell receptor beta chains were all obtained from the same sample, sequenced in a study of T-cell memory formation after mild COVID-19 (dated by TCRdb to about 2021). The library was produced with 5' RACE. Reads for this sample came from an Illumina NovaSeq 6000. Clones were called with MiXCR by TCRdb after fastp trimmed the public reads at Q25, and only in-frame beta chains were retained. Identical CDR3 proteins give one entry, which carries the most common genes and DNA. This sample gives 450,000 to 650,000 distinct CDR3 sequences in total; 20% of them show up just once. In total, the top ten clones hold under 15% of the sample. The sequenced sample was PBMCs or a T cell subset sorted from them (not recorded which). The receptors were sampled from an adult woman who had mild COVID-19 (a few samples of this study predate the infection). The sample titles of this study are shuffled in the database, so cell type and time point are left out; the donor was told from shared clones.

The chain is built from TRBV5-1 and TRBJ2-7, with no clear D. With 4 bases removed from V and 6 bases from J, the gap between germline ends came to 14 bases. This CDR3 has 13 residues. CDR1 is SGHRS, CDR2 YFSETQ, per germline. CDR3 DNA: TGCGCCAGCAGCCAGTCTGGATCGGGCGAGCAGTACGTC. It translates to CASSQSGSGEQYV.

J is TRBJ1-2 and V is TRBV20-1, with 9 positions matching TRBD1. V lost 5 bases to trimming and J lost 2 bases; unmatched junction nucleotides: 9. This CDR3 region has 15 residues. Germline assignment: CDR1 DFQATT and CDR2 SNEGSKA (reference sequence). As DNA, the CDR3 is TGCAGTGCTGCAGACAGGGGGAGGACAAACTATGGCTACACCTTC. It yields the protein CSAADRGRTNYGYTF.

This clonotype occurred many times. The chain links TRBV20-1 to TRBJ2-1; either TRBD1 or TRBD2 may fit D (5 bases each). V lost 3 bases to trimming and J lost 5 bases, with 14 bases between them. Germline V gene data show CDR1 as DFQATT and CDR2 as SNEGSKA (reference sequence). The CDR3 sequence is 14 residues long. CDR3 sequence (DNA): TGCAGTGCTAGGGGGGATGGCCCAAACAATGAGCAGTTCTTC. It codes for CSARGDGPNNEQFF.

This clonotype was observed a handful of times. The V call is TRBV20-1, the J call TRBJ1-1, with TRBD1 as a possible D gene (6 bases). Looked up from germline, CDR1 is DFQATT and CDR2 is SNEGSKA (reference sequence). V lost 8 bases and J lost 4, with 17 bases in between. The CDR3 has 13 amino acids. The CDR3 is CSSDGRGSTEAFF. In DNA form, the CDR3 reads TGCAGTTCAGACGGCAGGGGCAGCACTGAAGCTTTCTTT.

The chain links TRBV7-9 to TRBJ2-7, with D perhaps matching TRBD1 or TRBD2 (7 bases each). CDR1 is SEHNR and CDR2 is FQNEAQ in the germline V gene (reference sequence). V lost 5 bases, J lost 4 bases, and 18 bases lay in between. This CDR3 is built from 15 residues. As DNA, the CDR3 is TGTGCCAGCAGCCCCGAGACAGGGAGGGTTTACGAGCAGTACTTC. This encodes CASSPETGRVYEQYF.

The table lists this clonotype with a few counts. This chain connects TRBV4-2 to TRBJ1-5; D gene uncertain. The CDR3 consists of 16 residues. Between the trimmed V and J ends, which lost 1 base and 7 bases, there was a span of 17 bases. Germline CDR1 is LGHNA and CDR2 is YNFKEQ. CDR3 amino acids: CASSQVTHGENQPQHF. The CDR3 coding sequence is TGTGCCAGCAGCCAAGTGACCCACGGGGAGAACCAGCCCCAGCATTTT.

The genes are TRBV7-2 and TRBJ1-3; no definite D call. V was shortened by 1 base and J by 7 bases, with 8 bases between the two germline ends. The CDR3 runs 13 residues. The V gene's germline CDR1 is SGHTA and CDR2 FQGNSA. The CDR3 here is CASSLGGSNTIYF. CDR3 nucleotide sequence: TGTGCCAGCAGCTTAGGAGGGAGCAACACCATATATTTT.

This clonotype turned up a few times. The V and J genes are TRBV27 and TRBJ1-1, with D unclear. The CDR3 runs to 14 residues. Germline CDR1 MNHEY, CDR2 SMNVEV (reference sequence). Trimming removed 5 bases at V and 5 bases at J, with 15 bases between. CDR3 in DNA: TGTGCCAGCAGTCCGTACGTGGGAGGGACTGAAGCTTTCTTT. Its protein product is CASSPYVGGTEAFF.

In this sample, this clonotype turned up a few times. This chain uses TRBV6-6 with TRBJ2-1; D unclear. Germline CDR1 reads MNHNY; CDR2 reads SVGAGI (reference sequence). Trimming cost V 4 bases and J 6 bases, with 13 bases left between them. The CDR3 length is 14 residues. For the CDR3, the DNA is TGTGCCAGCAGTTCACCAGTCGTCGTCAATGAGCAGTTCTTC. Its protein is CASSSPVVVNEQFF.

The CDR3, as DNA: TGTGCCAGCAGCTATTCAGGTTACCGCGCTGATGAGCAGTTCTTC. This encodes CASSYSGYRADEQFF. This sequence joins TRBV7-3 and TRBJ2-1, with D hard to call. Deletions cut 4 bases from V and 8 bases from J, with 18 bases between. The CDR3 is 15 residues long. Germline values: CDR1 SGHTA, CDR2 FQGTGA.

The chain combines TRBV7-8 with TRBJ2-7, with a possible D match to TRBD2 (5 bases). V was cut by 7 bases and J by 2 bases, with 12 bases left in between. CDR1 is SGHVS, CDR2 FQNEAQ, per germline. The CDR3 length is 13 residues. CDR3 DNA sequence: TGTGCCAGCAAGGCCCGGGATACCTACGAGCAGTACTTC. It specifies CASKARDTYEQYF. Full variable domain (remainder filled in from reference TRBV7-8 and TRBJ2-7): GAGVSQSPRYKVAKRGQDVALRCDPISGHVSLFWYQQALGQGPEFLTYFQNEAQLDKSGLPSDRFFAERPEGSVSTLKIQRTQQEDSAVYLCASKARDTYEQYFGPGTRLTVT.